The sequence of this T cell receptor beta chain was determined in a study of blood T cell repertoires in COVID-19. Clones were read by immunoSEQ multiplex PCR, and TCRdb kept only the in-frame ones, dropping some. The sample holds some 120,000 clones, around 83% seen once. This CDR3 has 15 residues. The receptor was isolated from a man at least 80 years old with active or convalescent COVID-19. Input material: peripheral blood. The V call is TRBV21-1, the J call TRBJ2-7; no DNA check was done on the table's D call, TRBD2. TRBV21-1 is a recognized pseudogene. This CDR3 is CASSPPPTRSYEQYF. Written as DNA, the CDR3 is TGTGCCAGCAGCCCCCCCCCGACTAGATCCTACGAGCAGTACTTC.